This TCR beta chain was identified in a study of shared clonotypes between healthy human individuals. About this clone itself: Other DNA sequences in the sample encode the same CDR3.

TCRdb keeps only in-frame clones here, not all; method: immunoSEQ multiplex PCR. Of around 340,000 clones detected, less than 75% appear once; the ten largest clones hold 10%. The germline gives CDR1 SGHTA, CDR2 FQGNSA. The V and J ends lost 0 bases and 4 bases respectively, with 0 bases between them. This CDR3 spans 11 amino acids. The material sequenced was memory CD4+ T cells sorted from blood. The subset denotes: CD45RA-negative fraction. This TCR derives from a man under 40 in good health. The chain links TRBV7-2 to TRBJ2-5; D not resolved. In DNA, the CDR3 is TGTGCCAGCAGCTTAGCAGAGACCCAGTACTTC. Protein sequence: CASSLAETQYF.